A selection of T cell receptor beta chains follows, all from one sample in a study of blood T cell repertoires in COVID-19. Clones were sequenced by immunoSEQ multiplex PCR, and TCRdb holds only the in-frame ones, with some missing. There are 70,000 to 95,000 clones in the sample; under 90% occur only once, and about 12% lies in the top ten. Source material: peripheral blood. The receptors shown here come from a woman aged 40 to 50 with active or convalescent COVID-19. Both conserved end residues are part of each CDR3. The order of the fields is D gene, V gene, clone size, J gene, CDR3 DNA, CDR3 protein. D genes are given only for firm matches. Size is omitted from some rows. Given values are once, few, many or a class for expanded clones.

>-|TRBV5-1|once|TRBJ1-5
TGCGCCGAGACAGACCACAGCAATCAGCCCCAGCATTTT
CAETDHSNQPQHF
>-|TRBV6-6|-|TRBJ1-2
TGTGCCAGCAGTTACGAGCCTGCAACCCAGGGTGGCTACACCTTC
CASSYEPATQGGYTF
>-|TRBV4-1|-|TRBJ2-5
TGCGCCAGCAGTCGGGAGTACCAAGAGACCCAGTACTTC
CASSREYQETQYF
>TRBD1|TRBV28|-|TRBJ2-7
TGTGCCAGCAAATCGGACAGGGAACTACCCAGCGCGTACTTC
CASKSDRELPSAYF
>-|TRBV18|few|TRBJ1-1
TGTGCCAGCGCTCGAGGCGGCGCTGAAGCTTTCTTT
CASARGGAEAFF
>-|TRBV6-1|-|TRBJ1-5
TGTGCCAGCAGTGAGCACGGTCCCCAGCATTTT
CASSEHGPQHF
>TRBD1|TRBV14|-|TRBJ1-4
TGTGCAACCATAGGACAGGGGTCCGAAAAACTGTTTTTT
CATIGQGSEKLFF
>TRBD2|TRBV6-6|once|TRBJ2-5
TGTGCCAGCAGTGCCCAACTAGCGGGGGGGCAGGAGACCCAGTACTTC
CASSAQLAGGQETQYF
>TRBD1|TRBV5-1|-|TRBJ2-1
TGCGCCAGCAGCTTAATACCGGGACAGGGGAACAATGAGCAGTTCTTC
CASSLIPGQGNNEQFF
>TRBD1|TRBV5-5|-|TRBJ2-7
TGTGCCAGCAGACGGCGGGACAGGGCCTACGAGCAGTACTTC
CASRRRDRAYEQYF
>-|TRBV9|few|TRBJ2-7
TGTGCCAGCAGCGCGGTAGCCTCCGAGCAGTACTTC
CASSAVASEQYF
>-|TRBV6-1|-|TRBJ1-5
TGTGCCAGCAGTGCCCTGCAGGTTATTAGCAATCAGCCCCAGCATTTT
CASSALQVISNQPQHF
>-|TRBV10-3|-|TRBJ1-3
TGTGCCATCAGTGAGTCGGCAGTCCGTGGAAACACCATATATTTT
CAISESAVRGNTIYF
>-|TRBV18|-|TRBJ1-1
TGTGCCAGCTCACCACCGGTGGGCCTCACTGAAGCTTTCTTT
CASSPPVGLTEAFF
>TRBD1|TRBV2|-|TRBJ2-5
TGTGCCAGTTCTGGACAGGGTCTTCACCAAGAGACCCAGTACTTC
CASSGQGLHQETQYF
>-|TRBV6-5|-|TRBJ2-7
TGTGCCAGCAGCCTCGACAGGTTAGGCTACGAGCAGTACTTC
CASSLDRLGYEQYF
>-|TRBV2|few|TRBJ1-4
TGTGCCAGCTCTAACAGGGAGGGTTATGAAAAACTGTTTTTT
CASSNREGYEKLFF
>TRBD1|TRBV29-1|-|TRBJ1-5
TGCAGCGTAGGACAGGGCCCCAATCAGCCCCAGCATTTT
CSVGQGPNQPQHF
>TRBD2|TRBV2|-|TRBJ2-7
TGTGCCAGCCGCCCCAGGACTAGCCTCGCCTACGAGCAGTACTTC
CASRPRTSLAYEQYF
>-|TRBV24-1|-|TRBJ1-2
TGTGCCACCAGTGATTTGAACAGATCCTATGGCTACACCTTC
CATSDLNRSYGYTF
>-|TRBV19|-|TRBJ2-2
TGTGCCAGTAGTATAGGAAAAGCGGCCACCGGGGAGCTGTTTTTT
CASSIGKAATGELFF
>TRBD1|TRBV4-3|-|TRBJ1-6
TGCGCCAGCAGCCAAGATTTACAGGGGGGTTCACCCCTCCACTTT
CASSQDLQGGSPLHF
>TRBD2|TRBV7-2|-|TRBJ2-1
TGTGCCAGCAGCTTGAGACTAGCGGGGCTATCCTACAATGAGCAGTTCTTC
CASSLRLAGLSYNEQFF
>-|TRBV10-3|-|TRBJ1-2
TGTGCCATCAGTGTGACAGGTCAAGAGGGCTACACCTTC
CAISVTGQEGYTF
>-|TRBV2|-|TRBJ2-5
TGTGCCAGCACTGGACTACTGGAGGGGACCCAGTACTTC
CASTGLLEGTQYF
>-|TRBV7-2|few|TRBJ2-3
TGTGCCAGCAGCTTAGTCTGGGGGGGCCTTACCACAGATACGCAGTATTTT
CASSLVWGGLTTDTQYF
>TRBD1|TRBV5-1|few|TRBJ1-1
TGCGCCAGCAGCTTTAGTGACAGGGGGGTCACTGAAGCTTTCTTT
CASSFSDRGVTEAFF
>-|TRBV6-5|-|TRBJ2-7
TGTGCCAGCAGAGACAGGCAAGTCCCCTACGAGCAGTACTTC
CASRDRQVPYEQYF
>TRBD1|TRBV5-1|once|TRBJ2-5
TGCGCCAGCAGCCCCCAGGGGGCGGGGGAGACCCAGTACTTC
CASSPQGAGETQYF
>-|TRBV5-1|-|TRBJ2-1
TGCGCCAGCAGCGGGAGAGCTAGCGAGTACAATGAGCAGTTCTTC
CASSGRASEYNEQFF
>-|TRBV12-3/TRBV12-4|-|TRBJ2-1
TGTGCCAGCAGTTTAGCGGGGGCCCATGAGCAGTTCTTC
CASSLAGAHEQFF
>-|TRBV7-2|-|TRBJ2-7
TGTGCCAGCAGCTTAATTTCGGCGGGACGGACCTACGAGCAGTACTTC
CASSLISAGRTYEQYF
>-|TRBV7-2|-|TRBJ1-4
TGTGCCAGCAGCCCATACTTAGGAGACTATGAAAAACTGTTTTTT
CASSPYLGDYEKLFF
>TRBD2|TRBV24-1|-|TRBJ2-3
TGTGCCACCAGTGACTCCGGGACTAGCGGGGCTAGCACAGATACGCAGTATTTT
CATSDSGTSGASTDTQYF
>-|TRBV5-1|once|TRBJ1-1
TGCGCCAGCAGCTTGGACAGACTGAACACTGAAGCTTTCTTT
CASSLDRLNTEAFF
>-|TRBV5-1|once|TRBJ2-7
TGCGCCAGCAGCTTGGTCGGCAGGGGTGATCAGTACTTC
CASSLVGRGDQYF
>-|TRBV19|-|TRBJ2-3
TGTGCCAGTAGTGGGGGGTCTACGCAGTATTTT
CASSGGSTQYF
>-|TRBV18|-|TRBJ1-2
TGTGCCAGCTCACTAAGGACCGTGCGGGATGGCTACACCTTC
CASSLRTVRDGYTF
>TRBD2|TRBV7-3|-|TRBJ2-1
TGTGCCAGCAGCTCCCGGCACACTAGCGGAAACAATGAGCAGTTCTTC
CASSSRHTSGNNEQFF
>TRBD1|TRBV7-8|-|TRBJ1-1
TGTGCCAGCAGCTTAGAGCCACAGGGGGCAAGAACTGAAGCTTTCTTT
CASSLEPQGARTEAFF
>-|TRBV5-1|-|TRBJ2-1
TGCGCCAGCAGCTCAAGCGGAGGGATCTACAATGAGCAGTTCTTC
CASSSSGGIYNEQFF
>-|TRBV7-8|-|TRBJ2-7
TGTGCCAGCAGCTTATTAGCAGGGGAGTGGGAGCAGTACTTC
CASSLLAGEWEQYF
>TRBD1|TRBV24-1|-|TRBJ2-1
TGTGCCACCAGAGCCGGGACAGGGGGTTACAATGAGCAGTTCTTC
CATRAGTGGYNEQFF
>TRBD1|TRBV28|-|TRBJ1-5
TGTGCCAGTACTGGGACAGGGGGCAATCAGCCCCAGCATTTT
CASTGTGGNQPQHF
>TRBD1|TRBV6-1|-|TRBJ2-3
TGTGCCAGCAGTGATCCTTGGACAGGGGGCACAGATACGCAGTATTTT
CASSDPWTGGTDTQYF
>-|TRBV6-2/TRBV6-3|-|TRBJ1-1
TGTGCCAGCAGTTACGGCATGAACACTGAAGCTTTCTTT
CASSYGMNTEAFF
>TRBD1|TRBV2|-|TRBJ2-3
TGTGCCAGCAGTGCCGGGACAGGGGGTGAGACAGATACGCAGTATTTT
CASSAGTGGETDTQYF
>-|TRBV18|-|TRBJ2-2
TGTGCCAGCTCACCACCCGCGGATACCGGGGAGCTGTTTTTT
CASSPPADTGELFF
>-|TRBV7-2|few|TRBJ2-5
TGTGCCAGCAGCTTAGTGGCACGACAAGAGACCCAGTACTTC
CASSLVARQETQYF
>-|TRBV5-8|-|TRBJ1-1
TGTGCCAGCAGCTTGGCTTGGGGGGGCAACACTGAAGCTTTCTTT
CASSLAWGGNTEAFF
>-|TRBV2|-|TRBJ2-7
TGTGCCAGCAGTGCTCTTTACGAGCAGTACTTC
CASSALYEQYF
>-|TRBV2|-|TRBJ1-2
TGTGCCAGCAGTGACCAGGGCCAAGGCTACACCTTC
CASSDQGQGYTF
>TRBD2|TRBV29-1|few|TRBJ2-1
TGCAGCGTAATAGCGGGAGGACGGACCTACAATGAGCAGTTCTTC
CSVIAGGRTYNEQFF
>-|TRBV9|-|TRBJ1-6
TGTGCCAGCAGCGTAGACTGGTTTAATTCACCCCTCCACTTT
CASSVDWFNSPLHF
>-|TRBV28|few|TRBJ1-1
TGTGCCAGCAGTCCCCCCGACAGGATGAACACTGAAGCTTTCTTT
CASSPPDRMNTEAFF